Below, 15 T cell receptor beta chains from the same sample are listed, as sequenced in a study of cytomegalovirus exposure and HLA in healthy donors. The PCR ran on 60 Vbeta and 13 Jbeta primers. Sequencing used immunoSEQ multiplex PCR; TCRdb keeps in-frame clones, though not all of them. Of 150,000 to 170,000 clones listed, 70% to 80% are singletons. The sequencing input was PBMCs. The receptors were gathered from a man in his thirties or forties in good health and CMV-seronegative.

V gene TRBV6-1 combines with J gene TRBJ2-1; the D is unclear. The CDR3 consists of 12 residues. The V gene lost 5 bases and the J gene lost 8 bases, with 10 bases spanning the gap. Germline V lookup: CDR1 MNHNS, CDR2 SASEGT. CDR3 nucleotides: TGTGCCAGCAGTCGTCAGTTCGATGAGCAGTTCTTC. Protein: CASSRQFDEQFF.

The chain combines TRBV27 with TRBJ2-3; 9 bases are a match to TRBD2. V shed 2 bases and J 2 bases; nucleotides not matched to a gene: 2. CDR3 length: 15 amino acids. Germline CDR1 is MNHEY and CDR2 is SMNVEV (reference sequence). The CDR3 loop is CASSLKRGATDTQYF. The CDR3 coding sequence is TGTGCCAGCAGTTTAAAGCGGGGGGCCACAGATACGCAGTATTTT.

V is TRBV9 and J is TRBJ2-2; tentative D call: TRBD2 (7 bases). The CDR3 runs 16 residues. The ends were cut back, 0 bases at V and 4 bases at J, with 13 bases in the middle. CDR1 SGDLS and CDR2 YYNGEE come from the germline V gene. The CDR3 spells CASSVGGGGRTGELFF. In nucleotides, the CDR3 is TGTGCCAGCAGCGTAGGAGGGGGGGGGCGCACCGGGGAGCTGTTTTTT.

The CDR3 spells CASRRQDQETQYF. The CDR3 DNA reads TGTGCCAGCAGGCGACAGGACCAAGAGACCCAGTACTTC. The J gene is TRBJ2-5, the V gene TRBV28; D is possibly TRBD1 (6 bases). Trimming cost V 6 bases and J 0 bases, with 8 bases left between them. The CDR3 runs to 13 residues. Germline V gives CDR1 MDHEN, CDR2 SYDVKM.

The chain joins TRBV5-4 to TRBJ1-1; 9 positions agree with TRBD1. The CDR3 has 14 residues. V gave up 4 bases and J gave up 1 base; unmatched junction bases: 2. Germline V lookup: CDR1 SGHNT, CDR2 YYREEE (reference sequence). CDR3 amino acids: CASSPGQGNTEAFF. CDR3 nucleotide sequence: TGTGCCAGCAGCCCGGGACAGGGGAACACTGAAGCTTTCTTT.

The chain combines TRBV6-1 with TRBJ2-1; TRBD2 is a possible D gene (5 bases). V lost 4 bases and J lost 0, with 16 bases in between. Germline V gives CDR1 MNHNS, CDR2 SASEGT. The CDR3 length is 17 residues. Here the CDR3 reads CASSVGGGIGSYNEQFF. Here the CDR3 DNA reads TGTGCCAGCAGTGTTGGCGGAGGAATCGGCTCCTACAATGAGCAGTTCTTC.

The V call is TRBV2, the J call TRBJ1-5; 9 positions agree with TRBD1. The ends lost 7 bases at V and 4 bases at J; junction bases unmatched: 5. The CDR3 is 14 residues long. Germline CDR1 is SNHLY and CDR2 is FYNNEI. The CDR3 DNA reads TGTGCCAGCACTACCGGGACAGGGAATCAGCCCCAGCATTTT. Amino acids: CASTTGTGNQPQHF.

This clone showed up just a few times. J is TRBJ2-1 and V is TRBV4-1; D is unresolved. Between the trimmed V and J ends, which lost 4 bases and 0 bases, there was a span of 13 bases. Germline lookup yields CDR1 MGHRA and CDR2 YSYEKL. The CDR3 covers 16 residues. The DNA for the CDR3 is TGCGCCAGCAGCCGTGGCGGAAGGAGCTCCTACAATGAGCAGTTCTTC. Protein product: CASSRGGRSSYNEQFF.

This chain uses TRBV7-3 with TRBJ2-2, with D tentatively TRBD1 (5 bases). Germline assignment: CDR1 SGHTA and CDR2 FQGTGA. The CDR3 loop spans 13 amino acids. V gave up 2 bases and J gave up 6 bases, with 7 bases separating them. The CDR3 nucleotides read TGTGCCAGCAGCTTACCAGGGTCCGGGGAGCTGTTTTTT. Residues: CASSLPGSGELFF.

The chain is built from TRBV5-1 and TRBJ2-7; D gene unclear. The CDR3 consists of 14 residues. V was trimmed by 0 bases and J by 0 bases, leaving 7 bases between them. The germline V gene encodes CDR1 SGHRS and CDR2 YFSETQ. This CDR3 is CASSLVLSSYEQYF. The CDR3 region has the DNA TGCGCCAGCAGCTTGGTTCTGAGCTCCTACGAGCAGTACTTC.

The rearrangement uses TRBV6-5 and TRBJ1-2, with a possible D match to TRBD1 (6 bases). Looked up from germline, CDR1 is MNHEY and CDR2 is SVGAGI. The CDR3 contains 14 residues. V was cut by 5 bases and J by 8 bases, with 18 bases left in between. The CDR3 sequence: CASSPPEGGEGYTF. The CDR3, as DNA: TGTGCCAGCAGTCCCCCAGAAGGGGGGGAAGGCTACACCTTC.

This chain links TRBV19 with TRBJ1-1; D remains ambiguous. Germline V gene data show CDR1 as LNHDA and CDR2 as SQIVND (reference sequence). The germline V and J ends were trimmed by 3 bases and 8 bases, with 13 bases remaining between them. This CDR3 region has 13 residues. This CDR3 reads CASSIGRKEEAFF. The CDR3 nucleotides read TGTGCCAGTAGTATCGGTCGCAAAGAGGAAGCTTTCTTT.

This chain uses TRBV11-1 with TRBJ2-3; perhaps TRBD1 as D (6 bases). Germline-derived CDR1 and CDR2 are SGHAT and FQDESV (reference sequence). Deletions cut 4 bases from V and 2 bases from J, with 10 bases between. This CDR3 spans 14 amino acids. The CDR3 protein is CASSSRGFTDTQYF. CDR3 nucleotides: TGTGCCAGCAGCTCTAGGGGGTTCACAGATACGCAGTATTTT.

A remark on this clone: Other DNA variants within this sample encode the same CDR3. The CDR3 coding sequence is TGTGCCAGCAGCCAAGATTCGTACAATGAGCAGTTCTTC. This sequence encodes CASSQDSYNEQFF. The chain has TRBV14 and TRBJ2-1; no clear D. Trimming removed 0 bases from V and 4 bases from J, with 4 bases in between. CDR1 and CDR2 (germline): SGHDN, FVKESK. The length of the CDR3 is 13 residues.

This chain connects TRBV28 to TRBJ1-5; D not resolved. Deletions cut 1 base from V and 4 bases from J, with 8 bases between. The CDR3 is 14 residues long. The germline gives CDR1 MDHEN, CDR2 SYDVKM. CDR3 loop: CASSLSASNQPQHF. The CDR3 nucleotides read TGTGCCAGCAGTTTATCTGCCAGTAATCAGCCCCAGCATTTT.